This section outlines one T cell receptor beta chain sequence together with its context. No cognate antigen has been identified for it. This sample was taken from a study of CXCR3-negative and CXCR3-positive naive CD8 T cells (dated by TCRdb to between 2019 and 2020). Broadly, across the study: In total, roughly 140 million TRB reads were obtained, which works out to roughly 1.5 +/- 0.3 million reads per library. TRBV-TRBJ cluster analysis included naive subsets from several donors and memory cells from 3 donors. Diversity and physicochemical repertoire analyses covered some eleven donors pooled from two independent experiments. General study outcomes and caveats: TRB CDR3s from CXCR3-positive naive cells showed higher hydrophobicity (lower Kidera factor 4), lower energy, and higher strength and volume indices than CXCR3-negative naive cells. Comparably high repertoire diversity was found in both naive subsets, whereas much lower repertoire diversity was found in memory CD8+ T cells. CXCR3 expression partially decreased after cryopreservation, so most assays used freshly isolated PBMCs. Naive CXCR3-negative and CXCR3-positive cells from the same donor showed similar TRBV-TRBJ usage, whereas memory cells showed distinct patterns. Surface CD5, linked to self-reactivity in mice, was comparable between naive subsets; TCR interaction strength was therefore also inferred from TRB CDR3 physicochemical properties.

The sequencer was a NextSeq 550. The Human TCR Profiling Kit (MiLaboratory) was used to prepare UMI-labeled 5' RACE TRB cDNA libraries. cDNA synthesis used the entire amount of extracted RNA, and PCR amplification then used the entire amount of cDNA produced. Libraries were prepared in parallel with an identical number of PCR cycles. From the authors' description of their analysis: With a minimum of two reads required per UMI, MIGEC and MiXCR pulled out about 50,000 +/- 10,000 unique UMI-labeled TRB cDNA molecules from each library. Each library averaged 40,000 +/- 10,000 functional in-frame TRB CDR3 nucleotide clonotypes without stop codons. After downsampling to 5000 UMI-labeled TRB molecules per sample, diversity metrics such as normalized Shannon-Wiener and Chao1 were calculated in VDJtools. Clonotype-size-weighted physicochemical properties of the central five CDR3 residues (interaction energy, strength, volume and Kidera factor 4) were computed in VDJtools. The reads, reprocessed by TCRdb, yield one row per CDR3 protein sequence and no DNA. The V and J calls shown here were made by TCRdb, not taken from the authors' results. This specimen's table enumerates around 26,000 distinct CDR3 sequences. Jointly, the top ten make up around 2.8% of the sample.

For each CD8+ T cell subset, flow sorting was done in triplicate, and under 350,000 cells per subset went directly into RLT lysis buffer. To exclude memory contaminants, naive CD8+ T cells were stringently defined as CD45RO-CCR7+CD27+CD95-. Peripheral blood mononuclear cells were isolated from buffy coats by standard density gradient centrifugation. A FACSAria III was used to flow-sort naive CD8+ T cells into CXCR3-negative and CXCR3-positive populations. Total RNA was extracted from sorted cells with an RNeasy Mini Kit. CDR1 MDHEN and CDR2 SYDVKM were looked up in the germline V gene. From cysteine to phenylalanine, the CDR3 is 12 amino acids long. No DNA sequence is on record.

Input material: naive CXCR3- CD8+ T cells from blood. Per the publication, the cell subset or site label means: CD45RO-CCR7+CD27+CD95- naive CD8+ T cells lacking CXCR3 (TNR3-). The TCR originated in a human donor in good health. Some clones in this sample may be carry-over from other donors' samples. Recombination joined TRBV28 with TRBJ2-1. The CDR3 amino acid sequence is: CASRPPYNEQFF. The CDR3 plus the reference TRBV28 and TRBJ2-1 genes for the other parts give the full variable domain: DVKVTQSSRYLVKRTGEKVFLECVQDMDHENMFWYRQDPGLGLRLIYFSYDVKMKEKGDIPEGYSVSREKKERFSLILESASTNQTSMYLCASRPPYNEQFFGPGTRLTVL.